This T cell receptor beta chain was observed in a study of cytomegalovirus exposure and HLA in healthy donors. CDR3 length equals 15 residues. V gave up 0 bases and J gave up 4 bases, with 10 bases separating them. Germline assignment: CDR1 MGHRA and CDR2 YSYEKL. This clone was recorded once. Antigen specificity is unknown. The donors (healthy individuals) were bone marrow donors. PCR primers comprised 60 Vbeta and 13 Jbeta primers. Assay: immunoSEQ multiplex PCR; the TCRdb copy retains only in-frame clones and omits some. There are 95,000 to 110,000 clones in the sample; roughly 70% occur only once, and about 14% lies in the top ten. Study observations and caveats: In all likelihood, a cluster of highly shared sequence variants was a sequencing artifact. The authors confirmed in vitro that a few CMV-associated chains were specific for CMV antigens.

The sequenced material came from PBMCs. This clonotype originated in a woman aged 40 to 49 in good health and CMV-seropositive. The rearrangement joins TRBV4-1 to TRBJ1-5; tentatively, D is TRBD1 (5 bases). CDR3 sequence reads: CASSQDRVRNQPQHF. The CDR3 DNA is TGCGCCAGCAGCCAAGACAGGGTCCGGAATCAGCCCCAGCATTTT.